This TCR beta chain appears in the sequencing data of a study of T cells in tuberculosis. Study-wide results and limits: GMM-specific TCRs were nearer to active tuberculosis alpha repertoires, suggesting expansion. Smaller alpha distances in active tuberculosis partly reflected shorter CDR3-alpha lengths. Active tuberculosis cases were adults; controls were adolescents.

In the case of this clone: What it binds is not known.

The protocol was immunoSEQ multiplex PCR, while the TCRdb copy is restricted to in-frame clones and leaves out a portion. The sample contains 20,000 to 25,000 clones, around 95% of which appear only once. The germline V gene has CDR1 SNHLY and CDR2 FYNNEI. CDR3 size: 14 residues. V was pared by 7 bases and J by 7 bases, with 17 bases between. The chain is built from TRBV2 and TRBJ1-5; a possible D gene is TRBD1 (5 bases). Source material: PBMCs. This receptor was identified in a donor under 30 with latent tuberculosis or without tuberculosis infection. CDR3 coding DNA: TGTGCCAGCACGGGGAGTCAGGGAGGCCAGCCCCAGCATTTT. It yields the protein CASTGSQGGQPQHF. The full variable domain, rest sourced from reference TRBV2 and TRBJ1-5, is EPEVTQTPSHQVTQMGQEVILRCVPISNHLYFYWYRQILGQKVEFLVSFYNNEISEKSEIFDDQFSVERPDGSNFTLKIRSTKLEDSAMYFCASTGSQGGQPQHFGDGTRLSIL.